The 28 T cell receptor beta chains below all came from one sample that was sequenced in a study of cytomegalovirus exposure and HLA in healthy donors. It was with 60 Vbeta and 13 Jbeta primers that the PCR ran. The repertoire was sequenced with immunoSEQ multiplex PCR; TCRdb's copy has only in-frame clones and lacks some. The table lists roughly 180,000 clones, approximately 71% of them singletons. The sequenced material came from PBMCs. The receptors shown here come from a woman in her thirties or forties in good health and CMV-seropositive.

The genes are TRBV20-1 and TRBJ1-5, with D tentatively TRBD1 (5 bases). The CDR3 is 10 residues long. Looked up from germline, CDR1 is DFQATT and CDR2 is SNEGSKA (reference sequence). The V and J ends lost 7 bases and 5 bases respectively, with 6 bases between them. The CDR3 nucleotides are TGCAGTGGGGGGGATCAGCCCCAGCATTTT. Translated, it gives CSGGDQPQHF.

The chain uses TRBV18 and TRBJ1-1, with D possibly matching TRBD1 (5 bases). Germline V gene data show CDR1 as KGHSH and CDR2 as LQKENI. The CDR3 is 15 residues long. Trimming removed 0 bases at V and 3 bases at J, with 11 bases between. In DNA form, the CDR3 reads TGTGCCAGCTCACCACCGTCGGCGGGGGACACTGAAGCTTTCTTT. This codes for CASSPPSAGDTEAFF.

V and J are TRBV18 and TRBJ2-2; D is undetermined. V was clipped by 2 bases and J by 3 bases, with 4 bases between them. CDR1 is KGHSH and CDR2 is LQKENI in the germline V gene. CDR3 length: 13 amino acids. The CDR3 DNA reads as TGTGCCAGCTCACCAACACACACCGGGGAGCTGTTTTTT. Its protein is CASSPTHTGELFF.

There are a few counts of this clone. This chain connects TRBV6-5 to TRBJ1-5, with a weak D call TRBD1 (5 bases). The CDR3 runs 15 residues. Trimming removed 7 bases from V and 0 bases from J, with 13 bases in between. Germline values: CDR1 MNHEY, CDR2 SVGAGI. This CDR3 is CASIVGAYSNQPQHF. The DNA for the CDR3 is TGTGCCAGCATAGTAGGGGCTTATAGCAATCAGCCCCAGCATTTT.

Here the CDR3 DNA reads TGTGCCAGCAGCGGAGGCCTCTCCTACGAGCAGTACTTC. Its translation: CASSGGLSYEQYF. The genes are TRBV7-9 and TRBJ2-5; D possibly corresponds to TRBD2 (5 bases). The DNA matches TRBJ2-7 better at its end, which makes the J call doubtful. This CDR3 comprises 13 residues. Germline CDR1 SEHNR, CDR2 FQNEAQ (reference sequence).

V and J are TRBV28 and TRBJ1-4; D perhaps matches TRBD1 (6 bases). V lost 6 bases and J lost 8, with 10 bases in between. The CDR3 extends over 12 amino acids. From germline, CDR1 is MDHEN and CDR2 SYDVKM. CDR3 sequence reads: CASRPGQEKLFF. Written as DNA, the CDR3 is TGTGCCAGCAGACCCGGACAGGAAAAACTGTTTTTT.

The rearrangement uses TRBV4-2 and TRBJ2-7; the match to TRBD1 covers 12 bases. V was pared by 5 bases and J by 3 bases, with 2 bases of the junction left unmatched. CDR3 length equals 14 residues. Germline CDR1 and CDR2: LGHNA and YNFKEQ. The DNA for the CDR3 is TGTGCCAGCAGCAGGGACAGGGGGCTCTACGAGCAGTACTTC. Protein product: CASSRDRGLYEQYF.

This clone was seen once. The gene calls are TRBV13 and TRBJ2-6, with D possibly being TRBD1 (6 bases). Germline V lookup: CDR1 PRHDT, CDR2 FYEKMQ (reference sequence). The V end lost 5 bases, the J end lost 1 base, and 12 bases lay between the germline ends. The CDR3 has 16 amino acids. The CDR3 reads CASSDAGVSGANVLTF. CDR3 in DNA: TGTGCCAGCAGCGACGCAGGGGTGTCTGGGGCCAACGTCCTGACTTTC.

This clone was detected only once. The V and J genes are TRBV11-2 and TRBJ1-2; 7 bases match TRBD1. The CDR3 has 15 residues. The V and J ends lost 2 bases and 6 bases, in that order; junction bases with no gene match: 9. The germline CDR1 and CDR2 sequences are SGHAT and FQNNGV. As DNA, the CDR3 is TGTGCCAGCAGCTTATCGGGCAGGGGGTTGAATGGCTACACCTTC. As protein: CASSLSGRGLNGYTF.

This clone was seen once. The CDR3 reads CASSQVADFQNEQFF. CDR3 DNA: TGCGCCAGCAGCCAAGTGGCGGACTTCCAAAATGAGCAGTTCTTC. This rearrangement joins TRBV4-1 to TRBJ2-1, with TRBD2 as a possible D gene (5 bases). The germline V and J ends were trimmed by 1 base and 7 bases, with 14 bases remaining between them. Germline V gives CDR1 MGHRA, CDR2 YSYEKL. The length of the CDR3 is 15 residues.

The CDR3 loop reads CASSQPGTSVNIQYF. The CDR3 DNA sequence: TGCGCCAGCAGCCAACCCGGGACTAGCGTAAACATTCAGTACTTC. This chain uses TRBV4-1 with TRBJ2-4, with 10 bases matching TRBD2. CDR3 length: 15 amino acids. The V and J ends lost 2 bases and 6 bases, in that order; junction bases with no gene match: 4. Germline V lookup: CDR1 MGHRA, CDR2 YSYEKL.

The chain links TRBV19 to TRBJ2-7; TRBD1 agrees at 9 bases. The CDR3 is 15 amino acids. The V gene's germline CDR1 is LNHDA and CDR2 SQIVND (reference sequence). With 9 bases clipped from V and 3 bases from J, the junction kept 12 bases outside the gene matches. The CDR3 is CASTDGTGYDYEQYF. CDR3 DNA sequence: TGTGCCAGCACCGACGGGACAGGGTACGACTACGAGCAGTACTTC.

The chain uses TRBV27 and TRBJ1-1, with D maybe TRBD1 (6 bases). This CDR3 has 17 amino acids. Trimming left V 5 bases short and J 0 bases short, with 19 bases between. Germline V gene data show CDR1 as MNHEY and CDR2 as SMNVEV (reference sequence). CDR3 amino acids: CASSKQGNPLMNTEAFF. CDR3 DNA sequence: TGTGCCAGCAGTAAACAGGGTAACCCCCTTATGAACACTGAAGCTTTCTTT.

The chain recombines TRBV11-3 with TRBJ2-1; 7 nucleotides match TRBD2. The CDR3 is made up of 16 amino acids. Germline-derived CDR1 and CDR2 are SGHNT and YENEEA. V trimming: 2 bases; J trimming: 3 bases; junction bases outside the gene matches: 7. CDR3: CASSLRSASGYNEQFF. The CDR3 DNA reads TGTGCCAGCAGCTTAAGATCGGCTAGCGGCTACAATGAGCAGTTCTTC. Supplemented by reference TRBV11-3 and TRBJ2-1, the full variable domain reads EAGVVQSPRYKIIEKKQPVAFWCNPISGHNTLYWYLQNLGQGPELLIRYENEEAVDDSQLPKDRFSAERLKGVDSTLKIQPAELGDSAVYLCASSLRSASGYNEQFFGPGTRLTVL.

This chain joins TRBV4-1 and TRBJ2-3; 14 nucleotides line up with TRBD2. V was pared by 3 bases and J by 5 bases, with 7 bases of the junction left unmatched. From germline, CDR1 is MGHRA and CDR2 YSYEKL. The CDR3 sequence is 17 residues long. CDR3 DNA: TGCGCCAGCAGCCAGGAGACTAGCGGGAGGGTGGGAGATACGCAGTATTTT. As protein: CASSQETSGRVGDTQYF.

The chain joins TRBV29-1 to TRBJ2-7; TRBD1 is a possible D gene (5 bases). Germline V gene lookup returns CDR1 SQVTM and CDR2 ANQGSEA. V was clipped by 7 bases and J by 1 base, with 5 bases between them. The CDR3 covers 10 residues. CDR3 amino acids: CSAGSYEQYF. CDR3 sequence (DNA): TGCAGCGCAGGGTCCTACGAGCAGTACTTC.

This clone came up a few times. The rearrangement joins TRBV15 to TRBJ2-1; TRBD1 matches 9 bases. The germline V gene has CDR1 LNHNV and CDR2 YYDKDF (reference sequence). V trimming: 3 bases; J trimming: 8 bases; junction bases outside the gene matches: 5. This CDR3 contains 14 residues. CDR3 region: CATSRGTGTDEQFF. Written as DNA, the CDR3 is TGTGCCACCAGCAGGGGGACAGGGACCGATGAGCAGTTCTTC.

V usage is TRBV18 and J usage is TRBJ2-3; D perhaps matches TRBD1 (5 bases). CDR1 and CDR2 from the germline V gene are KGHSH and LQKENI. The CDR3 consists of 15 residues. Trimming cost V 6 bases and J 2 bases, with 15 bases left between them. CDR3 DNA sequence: TGTGCCAGCTCGGTCACTCCTGGGGCCACAGATACGCAGTATTTT. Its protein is CASSVTPGATDTQYF.

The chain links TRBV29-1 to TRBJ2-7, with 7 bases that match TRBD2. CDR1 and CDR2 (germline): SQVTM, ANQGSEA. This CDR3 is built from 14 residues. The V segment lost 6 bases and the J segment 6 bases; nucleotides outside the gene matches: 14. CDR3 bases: TGCAGCGTGAGACCGGGGGGAAGGTTACTCGAGCAGTACTTC. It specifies CSVRPGGRLLEQYF.

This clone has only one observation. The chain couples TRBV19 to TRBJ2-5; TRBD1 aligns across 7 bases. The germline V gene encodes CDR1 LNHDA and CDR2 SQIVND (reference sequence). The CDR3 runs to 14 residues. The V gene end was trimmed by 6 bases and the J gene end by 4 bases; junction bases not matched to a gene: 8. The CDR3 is CASSQTGPGETQYF. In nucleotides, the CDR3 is TGTGCCAGTAGCCAGACAGGGCCGGGAGAGACCCAGTACTTC.

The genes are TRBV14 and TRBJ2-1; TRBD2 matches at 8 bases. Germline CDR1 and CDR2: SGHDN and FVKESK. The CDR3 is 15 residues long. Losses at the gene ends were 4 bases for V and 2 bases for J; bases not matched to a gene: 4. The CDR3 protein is CASSPPGLAYNEQFF. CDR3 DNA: TGTGCCAGCAGCCCCCCGGGACTAGCCTACAATGAGCAGTTCTTC.

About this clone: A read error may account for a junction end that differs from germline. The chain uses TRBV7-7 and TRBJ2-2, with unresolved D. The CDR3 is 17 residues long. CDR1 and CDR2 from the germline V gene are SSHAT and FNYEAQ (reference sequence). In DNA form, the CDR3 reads TGTGCTAGCAGCTCGAACCGAAACAAGCTAGTTCCCGGGGAGCTGTTTTTT. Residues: CASSSNRNKLVPGELFF. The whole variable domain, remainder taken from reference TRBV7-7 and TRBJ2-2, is GAGVSQSPRYKVTKRGQDVTLRCDPISSHATLYWYQQALGQGPEFLTYFNYEAQPDKSGLPSDRFSAERPEGSISTLTIQRTEQRDSAMYRCASSSNRNKLVPGELFFGEGSRLTVL.

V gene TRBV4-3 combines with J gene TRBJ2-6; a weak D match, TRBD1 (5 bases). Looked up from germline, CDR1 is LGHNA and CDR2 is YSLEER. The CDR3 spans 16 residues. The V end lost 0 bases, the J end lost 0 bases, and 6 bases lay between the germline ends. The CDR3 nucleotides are TGCGCCAGCAGCCAAGAGGGGCCCTCTGGGGCCAACGTCCTGACTTTC. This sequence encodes CASSQEGPSGANVLTF.

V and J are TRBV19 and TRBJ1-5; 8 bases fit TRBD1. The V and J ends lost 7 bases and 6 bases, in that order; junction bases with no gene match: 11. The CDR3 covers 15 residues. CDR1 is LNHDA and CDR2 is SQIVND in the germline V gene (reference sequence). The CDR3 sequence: CASNQGALGIQPQHF. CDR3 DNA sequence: TGTGCCAGTAACCAGGGGGCGCTGGGGATTCAGCCCCAGCATTTT.

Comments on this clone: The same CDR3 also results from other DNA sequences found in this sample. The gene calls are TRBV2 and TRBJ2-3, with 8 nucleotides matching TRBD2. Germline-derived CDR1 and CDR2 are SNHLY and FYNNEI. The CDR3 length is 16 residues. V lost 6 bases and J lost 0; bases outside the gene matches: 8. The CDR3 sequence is CASSLREGRSTDTQYF. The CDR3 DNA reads TGTGCCAGCAGCCTCCGGGAGGGAAGGAGCACAGATACGCAGTATTTT.

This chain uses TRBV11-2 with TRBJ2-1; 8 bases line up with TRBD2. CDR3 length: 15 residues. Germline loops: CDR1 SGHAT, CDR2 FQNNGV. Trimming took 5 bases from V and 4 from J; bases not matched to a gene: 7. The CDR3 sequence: CASSQTSASYNEQFF. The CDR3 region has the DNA TGTGCCAGCAGCCAGACTAGCGCTTCTTACAATGAGCAGTTCTTC.

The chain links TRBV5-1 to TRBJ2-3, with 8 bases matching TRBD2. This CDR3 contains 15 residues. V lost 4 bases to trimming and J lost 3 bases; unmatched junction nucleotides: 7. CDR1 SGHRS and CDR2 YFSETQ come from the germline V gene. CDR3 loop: CASSDGTRRTDTQYF. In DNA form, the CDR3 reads TGCGCCAGCAGCGACGGGACTAGGAGGACAGATACGCAGTATTTT. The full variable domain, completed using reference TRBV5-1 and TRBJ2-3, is KAGVTQTPRYLIKTRGQQVTLSCSPISGHRSVSWYQQTPGQGLQFLFEYFSETQRNKGNFPGRFSGRQFSNSRSEMNVSTLELGDSALYLCASSDGTRRTDTQYFGPGTRLTVL.

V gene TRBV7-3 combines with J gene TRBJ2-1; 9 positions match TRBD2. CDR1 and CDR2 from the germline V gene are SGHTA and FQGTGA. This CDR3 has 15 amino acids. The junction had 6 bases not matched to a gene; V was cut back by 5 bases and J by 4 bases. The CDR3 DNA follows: TGTGCCAGCAGCCCCCGGCTAGCGGGGTACAATGAGCAGTTCTTC. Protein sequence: CASSPRLAGYNEQFF.